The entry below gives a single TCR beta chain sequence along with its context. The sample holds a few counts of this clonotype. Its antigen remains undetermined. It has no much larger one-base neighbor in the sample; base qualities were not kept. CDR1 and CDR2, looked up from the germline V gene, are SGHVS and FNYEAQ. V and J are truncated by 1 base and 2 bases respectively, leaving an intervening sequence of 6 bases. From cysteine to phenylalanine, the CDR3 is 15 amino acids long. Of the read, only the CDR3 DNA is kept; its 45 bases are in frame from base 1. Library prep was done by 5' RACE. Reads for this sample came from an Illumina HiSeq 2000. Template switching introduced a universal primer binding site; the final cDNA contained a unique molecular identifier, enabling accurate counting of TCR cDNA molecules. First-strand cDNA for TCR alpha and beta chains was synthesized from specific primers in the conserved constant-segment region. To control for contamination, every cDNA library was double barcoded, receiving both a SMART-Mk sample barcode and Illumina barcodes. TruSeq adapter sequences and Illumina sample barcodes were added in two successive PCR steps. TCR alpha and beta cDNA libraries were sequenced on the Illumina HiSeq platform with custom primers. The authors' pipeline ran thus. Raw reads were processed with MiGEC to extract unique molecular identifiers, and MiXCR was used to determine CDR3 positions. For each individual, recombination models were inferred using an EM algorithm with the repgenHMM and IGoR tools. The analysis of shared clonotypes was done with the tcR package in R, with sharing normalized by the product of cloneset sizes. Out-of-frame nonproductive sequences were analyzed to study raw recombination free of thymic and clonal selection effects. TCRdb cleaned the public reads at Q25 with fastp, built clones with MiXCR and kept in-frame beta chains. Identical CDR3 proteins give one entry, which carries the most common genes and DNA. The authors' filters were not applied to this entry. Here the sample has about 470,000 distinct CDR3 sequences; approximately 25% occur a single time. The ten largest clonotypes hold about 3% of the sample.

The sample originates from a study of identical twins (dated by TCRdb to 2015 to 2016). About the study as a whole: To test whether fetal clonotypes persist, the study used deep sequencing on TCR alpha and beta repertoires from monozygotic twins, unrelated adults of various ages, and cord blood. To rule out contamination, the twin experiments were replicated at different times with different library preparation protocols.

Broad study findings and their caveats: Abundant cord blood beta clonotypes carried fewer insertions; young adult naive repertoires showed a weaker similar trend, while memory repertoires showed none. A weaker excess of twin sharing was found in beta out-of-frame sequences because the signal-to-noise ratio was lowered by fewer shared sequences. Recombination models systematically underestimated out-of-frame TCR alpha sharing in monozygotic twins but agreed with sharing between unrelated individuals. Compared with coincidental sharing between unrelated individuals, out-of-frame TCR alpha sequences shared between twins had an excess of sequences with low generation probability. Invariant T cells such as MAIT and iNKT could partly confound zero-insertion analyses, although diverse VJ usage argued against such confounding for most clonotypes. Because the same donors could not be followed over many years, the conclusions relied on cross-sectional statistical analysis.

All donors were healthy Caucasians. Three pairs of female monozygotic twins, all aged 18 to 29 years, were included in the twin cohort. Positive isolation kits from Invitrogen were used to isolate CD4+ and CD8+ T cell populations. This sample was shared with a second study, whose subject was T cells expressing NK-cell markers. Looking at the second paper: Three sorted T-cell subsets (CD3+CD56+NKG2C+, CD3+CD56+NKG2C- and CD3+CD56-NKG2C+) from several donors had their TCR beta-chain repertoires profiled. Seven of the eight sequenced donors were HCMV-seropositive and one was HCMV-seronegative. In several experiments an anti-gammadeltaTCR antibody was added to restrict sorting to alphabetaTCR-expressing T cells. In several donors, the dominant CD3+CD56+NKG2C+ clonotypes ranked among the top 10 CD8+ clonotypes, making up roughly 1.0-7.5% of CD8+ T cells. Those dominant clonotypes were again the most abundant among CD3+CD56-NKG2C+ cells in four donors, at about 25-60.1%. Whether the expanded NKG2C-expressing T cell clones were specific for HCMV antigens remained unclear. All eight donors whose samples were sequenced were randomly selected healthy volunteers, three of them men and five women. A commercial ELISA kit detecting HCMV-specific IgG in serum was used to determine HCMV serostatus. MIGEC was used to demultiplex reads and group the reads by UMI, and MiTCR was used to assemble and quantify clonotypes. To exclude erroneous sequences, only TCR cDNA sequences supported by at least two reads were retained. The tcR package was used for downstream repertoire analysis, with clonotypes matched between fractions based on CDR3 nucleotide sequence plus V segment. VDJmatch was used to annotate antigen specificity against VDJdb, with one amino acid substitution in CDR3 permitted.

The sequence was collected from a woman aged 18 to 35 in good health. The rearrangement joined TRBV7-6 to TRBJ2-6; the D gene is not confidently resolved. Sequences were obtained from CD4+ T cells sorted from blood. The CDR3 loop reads CASSLEVAGANVLTF. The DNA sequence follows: TGTGCCAGCAGCTTAGAGGTAGCTGGGGCCAACGTCCTGACTTTC.